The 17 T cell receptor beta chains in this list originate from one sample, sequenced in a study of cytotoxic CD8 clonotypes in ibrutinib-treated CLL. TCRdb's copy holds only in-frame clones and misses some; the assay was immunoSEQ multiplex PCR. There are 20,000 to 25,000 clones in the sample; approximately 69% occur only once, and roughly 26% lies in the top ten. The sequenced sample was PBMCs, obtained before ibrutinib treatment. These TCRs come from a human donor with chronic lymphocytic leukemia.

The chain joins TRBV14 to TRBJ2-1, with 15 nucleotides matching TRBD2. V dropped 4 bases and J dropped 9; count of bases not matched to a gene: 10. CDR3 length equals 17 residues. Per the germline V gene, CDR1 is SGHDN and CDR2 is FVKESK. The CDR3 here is CASSPPGLAGGTGEQFF. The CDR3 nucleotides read TGTGCCAGCAGCCCACCGGGACTAGCGGGAGGCACTGGTGAGCAGTTCTTC.

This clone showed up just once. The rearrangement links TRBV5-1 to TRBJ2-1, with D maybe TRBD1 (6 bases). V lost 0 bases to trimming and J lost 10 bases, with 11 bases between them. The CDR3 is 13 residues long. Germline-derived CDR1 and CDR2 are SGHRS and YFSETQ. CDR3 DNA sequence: TGCGCCAGCAGCTTGGCGCCAGGGGACGAGCAGTTCTTC. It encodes CASSLAPGDEQFF.

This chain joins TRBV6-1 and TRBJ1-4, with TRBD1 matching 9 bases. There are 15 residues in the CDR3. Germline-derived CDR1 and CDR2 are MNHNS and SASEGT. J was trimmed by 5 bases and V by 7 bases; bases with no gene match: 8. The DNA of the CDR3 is TGTGCCAGCATCGACAGGGGGAACCCCAATGAAAAACTGTTTTTT. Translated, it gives CASIDRGNPNEKLFF.

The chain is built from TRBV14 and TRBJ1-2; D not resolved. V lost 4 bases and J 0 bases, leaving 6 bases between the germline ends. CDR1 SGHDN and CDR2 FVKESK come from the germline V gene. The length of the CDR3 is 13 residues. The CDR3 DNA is TGTGCCAGCAGCCCCGGGACTAACTATGGCTACACCTTC. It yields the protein CASSPGTNYGYTF. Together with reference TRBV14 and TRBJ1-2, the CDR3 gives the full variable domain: EAGVTQFPSHSVIEKGQTVTLRCDPISGHDNLYWYRRVMGKEIKFLLHFVKESKQDESGMPNNRFLAERTGGTYSTLKVQPAELEDSGVYFCASSPGTNYGYTFGSGTRLTVV.

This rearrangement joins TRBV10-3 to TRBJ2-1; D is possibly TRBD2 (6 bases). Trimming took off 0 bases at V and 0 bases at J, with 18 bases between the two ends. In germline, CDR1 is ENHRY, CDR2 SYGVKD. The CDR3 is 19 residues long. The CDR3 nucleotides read TGTGCCATCAGTGAGTCTAGCGGATCCCACGGCGTCTCCTACAATGAGCAGTTCTTC. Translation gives CAISESSGSHGVSYNEQFF.

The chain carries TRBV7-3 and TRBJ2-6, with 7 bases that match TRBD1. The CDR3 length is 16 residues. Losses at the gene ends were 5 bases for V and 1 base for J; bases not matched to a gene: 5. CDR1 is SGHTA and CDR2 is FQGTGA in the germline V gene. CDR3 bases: TGTGCCAGCAGCCGCAACAGGGGATCTGGGGCCAACGTCCTGACTTTC. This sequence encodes CASSRNRGSGANVLTF.

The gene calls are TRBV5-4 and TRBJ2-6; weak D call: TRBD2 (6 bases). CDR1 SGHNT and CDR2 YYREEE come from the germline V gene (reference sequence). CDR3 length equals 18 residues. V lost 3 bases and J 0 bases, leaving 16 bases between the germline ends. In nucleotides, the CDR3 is TGTGCCAGCAGCTCGCAGGTGGGGGGAAGCTCTGGGGCCAACGTCCTGACTTTC. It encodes CASSSQVGGSSGANVLTF.

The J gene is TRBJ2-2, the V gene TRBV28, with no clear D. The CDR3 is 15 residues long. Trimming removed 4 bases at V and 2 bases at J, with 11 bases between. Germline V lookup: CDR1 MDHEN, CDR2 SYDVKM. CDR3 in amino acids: CASSWTFRNTGELFF. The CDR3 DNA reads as TGTGCCAGCAGTTGGACGTTCCGAAACACCGGGGAGCTGTTTTTT.

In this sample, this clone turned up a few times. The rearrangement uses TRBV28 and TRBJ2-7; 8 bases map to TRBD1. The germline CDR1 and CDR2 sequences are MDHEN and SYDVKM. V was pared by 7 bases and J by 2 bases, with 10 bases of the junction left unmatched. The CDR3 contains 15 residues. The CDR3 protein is CASIPGQGRPYEQYF. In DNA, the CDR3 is TGTGCCAGCATCCCCGGACAGGGACGTCCCTACGAGCAGTACTTC.

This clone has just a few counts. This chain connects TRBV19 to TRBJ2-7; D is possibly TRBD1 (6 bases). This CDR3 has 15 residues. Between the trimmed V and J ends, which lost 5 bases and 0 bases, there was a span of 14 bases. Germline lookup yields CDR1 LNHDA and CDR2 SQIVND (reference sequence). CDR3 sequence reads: CASSPPGTPSYEQYF. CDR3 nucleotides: TGTGCCAGTAGTCCACCCGGGACACCCTCCTACGAGCAGTACTTC.

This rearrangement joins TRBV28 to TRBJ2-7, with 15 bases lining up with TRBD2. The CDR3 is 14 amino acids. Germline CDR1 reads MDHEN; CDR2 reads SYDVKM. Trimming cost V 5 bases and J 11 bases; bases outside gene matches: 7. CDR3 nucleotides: TGTGCCAGCAGTCCCAGGACTAGCGGGAGGGCGGAGTACTTC. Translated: CASSPRTSGRAEYF.

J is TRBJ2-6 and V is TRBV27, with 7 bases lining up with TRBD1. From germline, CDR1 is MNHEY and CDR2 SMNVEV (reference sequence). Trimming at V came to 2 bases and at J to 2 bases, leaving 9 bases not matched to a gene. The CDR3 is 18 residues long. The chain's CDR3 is CASSLGTGEGAGANVLTF. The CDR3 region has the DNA TGTGCCAGCAGTTTAGGCACAGGGGAAGGAGCTGGGGCCAACGTCCTGACTTTC.

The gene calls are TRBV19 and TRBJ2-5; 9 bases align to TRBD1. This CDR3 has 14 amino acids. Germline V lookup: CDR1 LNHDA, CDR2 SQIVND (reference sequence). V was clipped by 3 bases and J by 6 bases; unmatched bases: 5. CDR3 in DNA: TGTGCCAGTAGTATCGGGACAGGGAGTAAGACCCAGTACTTC. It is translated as CASSIGTGSKTQYF.

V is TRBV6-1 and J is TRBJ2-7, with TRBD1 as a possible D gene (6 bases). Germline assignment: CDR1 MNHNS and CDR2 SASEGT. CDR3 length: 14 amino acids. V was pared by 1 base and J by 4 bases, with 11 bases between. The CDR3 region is CASSEGWTAYEQYF. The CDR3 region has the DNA TGTGCCAGCAGTGAAGGGTGGACAGCGTACGAGCAGTACTTC.

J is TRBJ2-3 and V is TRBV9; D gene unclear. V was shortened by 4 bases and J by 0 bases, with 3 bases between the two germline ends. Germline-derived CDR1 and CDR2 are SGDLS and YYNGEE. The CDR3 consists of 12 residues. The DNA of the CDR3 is TGTGCCAGCAGCCCGAGCACAGATACGCAGTATTTT. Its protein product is CASSPSTDTQYF.

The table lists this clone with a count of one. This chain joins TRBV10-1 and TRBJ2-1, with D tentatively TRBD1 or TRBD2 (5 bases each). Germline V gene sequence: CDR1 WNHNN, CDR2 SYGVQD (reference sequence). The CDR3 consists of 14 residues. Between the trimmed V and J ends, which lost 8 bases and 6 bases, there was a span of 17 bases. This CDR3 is CASSGRTYINEQFF. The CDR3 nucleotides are TGCGCCAGCTCAGGGAGAACCTACATCAATGAGCAGTTCTTC.

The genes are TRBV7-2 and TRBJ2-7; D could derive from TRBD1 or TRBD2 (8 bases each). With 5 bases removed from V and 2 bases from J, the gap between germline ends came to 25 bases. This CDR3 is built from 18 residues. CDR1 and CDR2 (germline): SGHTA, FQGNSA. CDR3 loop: CASSAKGQGLAGPYEQYF. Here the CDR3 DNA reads TGTGCCAGCAGCGCAAAAGGACAGGGCTTAGCGGGGCCCTACGAGCAGTACTTC.